The next 5 T cell receptor beta chains were all read from a single sample in a study of CD8 T cells in ankylosing spondylitis. TCRdb fed the 5' RACE reads into MiXCR, producing one record per CDR3 protein. The sample records roughly 120,000 distinct CDR3 sequences, approximately 14% being singletons. The sample consisted of blood, either unsorted or a sorted T cell fraction (not recorded which). The source of these receptors is a female donor with ankylosing spondylitis or in good health (not recorded which).

The J gene is TRBJ2-7, the V gene TRBV5-5; 7 bases fit TRBD1. CDR1 and CDR2 (germline): SGHKS, YYEKEE (reference sequence). V was clipped by 0 bases and J by 6 bases; unmatched bases: 9. The CDR3 spans 15 residues. The CDR3 DNA follows: TGTGCCAGCAGCTTGGAGTCAGACAGGGCGGCCGAGCAGTACTTC. Translation gives CASSLESDRAAEQYF.

This clonotype showed up many times. V is TRBV20-1 and J is TRBJ2-7; D gene unclear. CDR3 size: 15 residues. V gave up 1 base and J gave up 4 bases, with 17 bases separating them. Germline CDR1 reads DFQATT; CDR2 reads SNEGSKA (reference sequence). The CDR3 sequence: CSARGLIPLGYEQYF. The CDR3 nucleotides read TGCAGTGCTAGAGGACTGATACCCTTAGGGTACGAGCAGTACTTC.

A few counts support this clonotype. V and J are TRBV5-1 and TRBJ2-5; the D call may be TRBD1 or TRBD2 (6 bases each). The germline V gene has CDR1 SGHRS and CDR2 YFSETQ. The CDR3 sequence is 16 residues long. V dropped 0 bases and J dropped 0 bases, with 12 bases sitting between them. Here the CDR3 reads CASSLVLGGYQETQYF. Written as DNA, the CDR3 is TGCGCCAGCAGCTTGGTTCTAGGGGGGTACCAAGAGACCCAGTACTTC.

This clonotype was seen many times. The V gene is TRBV5-1, the J gene TRBJ2-3, with D maybe TRBD2 (5 bases). Trimming pared 4 bases from V and 0 bases from J, leaving 12 bases between. Germline assignment: CDR1 SGHRS and CDR2 YFSETQ. This CDR3 spans 15 amino acids. The CDR3 nucleotides read TGCGCCAGCAGCCCGGTAGCGACTAGCACAGATACGCAGTATTTT. Its translation: CASSPVATSTDTQYF.

The CDR3 nucleotides are TGTGCCAGCACAATCCTTCTGGGGGCCTACGAGCAGTACTTC. Protein product: CASTILLGAYEQYF. This sequence joins TRBV2 and TRBJ2-7; the D gene could be TRBD1 or TRBD2 (5 bases each). Germline CDR1 SNHLY, CDR2 FYNNEI. The V end was cut by 7 bases, the J end by 2 bases, with 15 bases between. The CDR3 totals 14 residues.